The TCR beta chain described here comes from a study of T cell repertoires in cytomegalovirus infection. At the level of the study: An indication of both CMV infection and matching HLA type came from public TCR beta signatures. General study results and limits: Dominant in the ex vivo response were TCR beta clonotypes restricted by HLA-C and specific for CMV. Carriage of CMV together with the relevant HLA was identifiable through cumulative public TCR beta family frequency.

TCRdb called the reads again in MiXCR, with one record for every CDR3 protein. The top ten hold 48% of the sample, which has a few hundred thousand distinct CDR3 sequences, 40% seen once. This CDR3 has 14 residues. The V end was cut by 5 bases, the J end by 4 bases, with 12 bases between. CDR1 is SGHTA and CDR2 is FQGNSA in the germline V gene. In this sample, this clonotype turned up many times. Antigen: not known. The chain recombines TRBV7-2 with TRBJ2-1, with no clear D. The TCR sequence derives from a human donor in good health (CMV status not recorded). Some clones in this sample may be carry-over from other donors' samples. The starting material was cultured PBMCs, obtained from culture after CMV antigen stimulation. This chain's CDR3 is CASSPKSGYNEQFF. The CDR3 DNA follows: TGTGCCAGCAGCCCCAAGTCAGGATACAATGAGCAGTTCTTC. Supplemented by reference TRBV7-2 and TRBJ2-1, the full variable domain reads GAGVSQSPSNKVTEKGKDVELRCDPISGHTALYWYRQSLGQGLEFLIYFQGNSAPDKSGLPSDRFSAERTGGSVSTLTIQRTQQEDSAVYLCASSPKSGYNEQFFGPGTRLTVL.